The sequence of this T cell receptor beta chain was determined in a study of OX40 agonist ivuxolimab in advanced cancers. Across the study: Patients were infused with ivuxolimab every 2 weeks at 0.01 to 10 mg/kg. Past anti-PD-1, anti-PD-L1 or anti-CTLA-4 therapy was accepted, and 40% to 45% had received some.

Generated by immunoSEQ multiplex PCR, the TCRdb table keeps only in-frame clones and is missing some. Among 45,000 to 50,000 clones listed, 92% were seen once. This sample comprised CD4+ or CD8+ T cells sorted from blood, obtained in a trial of the OX40 agonist ivuxolimab. The receptor was derived from an adult with an advanced solid tumor such as melanoma, head and neck, liver or kidney cancer.

The CDR3 nucleotides read TGTGCCAGCACTGTGCCGGGACAGGAATCGGAGCAGTACTTC. This translates into CASTVPGQESEQYF. V usage is TRBV6-5 and J usage is TRBJ2-7; 8 bases align to TRBD1. Trimming removed 7 bases from V and 7 bases from J; junction bases left unmatched: 12. CDR1 is MNHEY and CDR2 is SVGAGI in the germline V gene. This CDR3 has 14 residues.